This T cell receptor (beta chain) was sequenced for a study of blood T cell repertoires in COVID-19. As for the study in general: The samples span acute and convalescent COVID-19 from the United States, Italy and Spain.

Assay: immunoSEQ multiplex PCR; the TCRdb copy retains only in-frame clones and omits some. The data hold fewer than 150,000 clones, with approximately 80% observed a single time. Recruitment covered about 26 US areas and drew participants whose ages spanned roughly 18 to 100 years. The sample holds a few counts of this clone. Germline loops: CDR1 SEHNR, CDR2 FQNEAQ (reference sequence). J was trimmed by 5 bases and V by 3 bases; bases with no gene match: 11. The CDR3 length is 16 residues. The genes are TRBV7-9 and TRBJ1-2; 8 bases match TRBD1. This TCR came from a woman younger than 35 who had been exposed to COVID-19. Material: PBMCs or T cells enriched from blood (not recorded which). The chain's CDR3 is CASSLSTGTGLYGYTF. The CDR3 coding sequence is TGTGCCAGCAGCTTGAGTACCGGGACAGGCCTTTATGGCTACACCTTC.